This T cell receptor (beta chain) is from a study of OX40 agonist ivuxolimab in advanced cancers. Data came from immunoSEQ multiplex PCR; TCRdb stores just in-frame clones and leaves some out. Among more than 50,000 clones listed, 85% were seen once. Germline CDR1 reads SEHNR; CDR2 reads FQNEAQ (reference sequence). The CDR3 is made up of 11 amino acids. V was shortened by 5 bases and J by 4 bases, with 5 bases between the two germline ends. V gene TRBV7-9 combines with J gene TRBJ2-5, with D hard to call. This clonotype originated in an adult with an advanced solid tumor such as melanoma, head and neck, liver or kidney cancer. The sequencing used CD4+ or CD8+ T cells sorted from blood, collected in a trial of the OX40 agonist ivuxolimab. CDR3 coding DNA: TGTGCCAGCAGCGCTCCAGAGACCCAGTACTTC. This encodes CASSAPETQYF.